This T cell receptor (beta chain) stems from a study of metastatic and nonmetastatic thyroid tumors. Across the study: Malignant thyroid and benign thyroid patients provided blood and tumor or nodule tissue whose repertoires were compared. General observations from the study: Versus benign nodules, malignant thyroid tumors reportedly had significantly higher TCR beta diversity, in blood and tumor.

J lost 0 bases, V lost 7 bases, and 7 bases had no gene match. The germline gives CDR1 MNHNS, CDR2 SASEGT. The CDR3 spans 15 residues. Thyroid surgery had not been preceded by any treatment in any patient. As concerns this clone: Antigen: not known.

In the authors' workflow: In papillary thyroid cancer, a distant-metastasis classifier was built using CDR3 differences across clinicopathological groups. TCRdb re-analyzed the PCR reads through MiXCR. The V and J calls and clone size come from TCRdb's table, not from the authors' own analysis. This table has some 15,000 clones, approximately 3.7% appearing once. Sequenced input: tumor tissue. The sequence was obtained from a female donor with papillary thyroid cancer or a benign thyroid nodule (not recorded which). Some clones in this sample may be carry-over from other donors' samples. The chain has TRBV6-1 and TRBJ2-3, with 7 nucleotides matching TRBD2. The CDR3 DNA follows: TGTGCCAGCATAGTCCGGGGAGGGAGCACAGATACGCAGTATTTT. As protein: CASIVRGGSTDTQYF.